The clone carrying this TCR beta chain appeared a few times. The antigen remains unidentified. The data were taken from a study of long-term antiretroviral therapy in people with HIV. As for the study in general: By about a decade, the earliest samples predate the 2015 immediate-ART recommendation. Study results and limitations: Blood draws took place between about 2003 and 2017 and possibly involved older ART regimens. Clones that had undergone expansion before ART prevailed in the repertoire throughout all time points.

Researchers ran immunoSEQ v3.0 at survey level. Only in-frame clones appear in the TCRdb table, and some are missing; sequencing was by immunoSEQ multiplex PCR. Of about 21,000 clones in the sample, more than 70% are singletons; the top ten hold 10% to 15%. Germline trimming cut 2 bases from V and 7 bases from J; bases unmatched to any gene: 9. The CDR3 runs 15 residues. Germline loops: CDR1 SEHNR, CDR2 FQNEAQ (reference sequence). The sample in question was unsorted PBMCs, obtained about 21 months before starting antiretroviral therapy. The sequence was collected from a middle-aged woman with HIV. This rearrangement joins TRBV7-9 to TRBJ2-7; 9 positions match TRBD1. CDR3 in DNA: TGTGCCAGCAGCTTAACCGGGACAGGGTTGAGGGAGCAGTACTTC. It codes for CASSLTGTGLREQYF.